One and the same sample provided the 22 T cell receptor beta chains below, sequenced in a study of CD8 T cells in ankylosing spondylitis. General study points: What appeared characteristic of ankylosing spondylitis blood was a TCR beta motif of 7 or 8 highly homologous variants.

Their antigen targets remain unknown. TCRdb processed the 5' RACE reads anew with MiXCR; each CDR3 protein has one entry. The sample records fewer than 500,000 distinct CDR3 sequences, roughly 26% being singletons. The sample consisted of blood, either unsorted or a sorted T cell fraction (not recorded which). The receptor source for this set is a male donor with ankylosing spondylitis.

The chain joins TRBV5-1 to TRBJ1-1; weak D call: TRBD1 (5 bases). CDR1 and CDR2 from the germline V gene are SGHRS and YFSETQ. V was cut by 3 bases and J by 0 bases, with 18 bases left in between. The length of the CDR3 is 17 residues. CDR3 sequence reads: CASSYAGGSNMNTEAFF. DNA for the CDR3: TGCGCCAGCAGCTATGCCGGGGGGAGTAACATGAACACTGAAGCTTTCTTT. Supplemented by reference TRBV5-1 and TRBJ1-1, the full variable domain reads KAGVTQTPRYLIKTRGQQVTLSCSPISGHRSVSWYQQTPGQGLQFLFEYFSETQRNKGNFPGRFSGRQFSNSRSEMNVSTLELGDSALYLCASSYAGGSNMNTEAFFGQGTRLTVV.

This clonotype was seen only a few times. The rearrangement joins TRBV7-2 to TRBJ1-1, with D maybe TRBD1 (6 bases). The CDR3 consists of 14 residues. Per the germline V gene, CDR1 is SGHTA and CDR2 is FQGNSA. V was pared by 0 bases and J by 11 bases, with 16 bases between. Here the CDR3 reads CASSLAGDTRRAFF. DNA for the CDR3: TGTGCCAGCAGCTTAGCAGGGGACACGCGACGGGCTTTCTTT.

This clonotype has just a few counts. The rearrangement joins TRBV5-1 to TRBJ2-3; TRBD2 might be the D (5 bases). The germline V and J ends were trimmed by 1 base and 3 bases, with 12 bases remaining between them. Germline V gene sequence: CDR1 SGHRS, CDR2 YFSETQ. The CDR3 totals 15 residues. CDR3 in DNA: TGCGCCAGCAGCTTGAGGTCTAGCAAGACAGATACGCAGTATTTT. Its translation: CASSLRSSKTDTQYF.

J is TRBJ1-4 and V is TRBV18; possibly TRBD1 for D (5 bases). The CDR3 sequence is 17 residues long. CDR1 is KGHSH, CDR2 LQKENI, per germline. The V and J ends lost 6 bases and 3 bases respectively, with 20 bases between them. The DNA for the CDR3 is TGTGCCAGCTCGCAACCGCCGGGGACGGGATCTAATGAAAAACTGTTTTTT. This encodes CASSQPPGTGSNEKLFF.

A single count supports this clonotype. V and J are TRBV2 and TRBJ2-4; D gene ambiguous. This CDR3 spans 15 amino acids. Germline CDR1 is SNHLY and CDR2 is FYNNEI. Trimming shortened V by 8 bases and J by 0 bases, and 14 bases separated the two germline ends. Here the CDR3 reads CASGNDQIAKNIQYF. DNA for the CDR3: TGTGCCAGCGGGAATGACCAAATAGCCAAAAACATTCAGTACTTC.

The chain combines TRBV12-3 or TRBV12-4 with TRBJ1-5; D is unclear. V lost 1 base and J lost 4, with 11 bases in between. This CDR3 spans 15 amino acids. CDR3 in DNA: TGTGCCAGCAGTTTAGGCAGGTCTATTAATCAGCCCCAGCATTTT. Residues: CASSLGRSINQPQHF.

V usage is TRBV5-1 and J usage is TRBJ2-1, with 7 positions matching TRBD1. After removal of 0 bases from V and 7 bases from J, the junction contained 16 bases not matched to a gene. CDR1 is SGHRS and CDR2 is YFSETQ in the germline V gene. This CDR3 is 18 amino acids long. CDR3 sequence (DNA): TGCGCCAGCAGCTTGGGTTACCTCACCGGGACAGTCAGGAATGAGCAGTTCTTC. It specifies CASSLGYLTGTVRNEQFF.

The rearrangement uses TRBV28 and TRBJ2-1, with 10 bases aligning to TRBD2. Losses at the gene ends were 5 bases for V and 6 bases for J; bases not matched to a gene: 7. The CDR3 consists of 15 residues. CDR1 and CDR2 from the germline V gene are MDHEN and SYDVKM. In DNA, the CDR3 is TGTGCCAGCAGTCCATGGACTAGCGGTGCCAATGAGCAGTTCTTC. Protein sequence: CASSPWTSGANEQFF.

This clonotype has a handful of counts. The V gene is TRBV29-1, the J gene TRBJ2-3; D ambiguous. Germline-derived CDR1 and CDR2 are SQVTM and ANQGSEA. Trimming stripped 1 base from V and 7 bases from J, with 12 bases between. The CDR3 is 13 amino acids. CDR3 in amino acids: CSVEVEHRYTQYF. As DNA, the CDR3 is TGCAGCGTTGAAGTCGAGCACCGATATACGCAGTATTTT.

The chain joins TRBV20-1 to TRBJ1-1; tentative D call: TRBD1 (5 bases). The CDR3 loop spans 14 amino acids. CDR1 and CDR2 (germline): DFQATT, SNEGSKA (reference sequence). Trimming removed 4 bases from V and 5 bases from J, with 17 bases in between. The CDR3 region has the DNA TGCAGTGCTATCCCAGGCCGAGGGGAAACTGAAGCTTTCTTT. Translating gives CSAIPGRGETEAFF.

This rearrangement joins TRBV18 to TRBJ2-1; no definite D call. The V end lost 2 bases, the J end lost 15 bases, and 14 bases lay between the germline ends. The germline V gene has CDR1 KGHSH and CDR2 LQKENI. The CDR3 runs to 12 residues. Here the CDR3 reads CASSPLEATWFF. Here the CDR3 DNA reads TGTGCCAGCTCACCATTAGAGGCTACGTGGTTCTTC.

The rearrangement joins TRBV13 to TRBJ1-3; 7 bases agree with TRBD1. V trimming: 5 bases; J trimming: 0 bases; junction bases outside the gene matches: 4. The germline V gene has CDR1 PRHDT and CDR2 FYEKMQ (reference sequence). This CDR3 is built from 15 residues. CDR3 protein: CASSTRDSSGNTIYF. The CDR3 DNA reads as TGTGCCAGCAGCACACGGGACAGCTCTGGAAACACCATATATTTT.

This clonotype was seen a handful of times. The chain couples TRBV29-1 to TRBJ2-5, with 9 bases lining up with TRBD2. The V and J ends lost 4 bases and 4 bases, in that order; junction bases with no gene match: 7. The CDR3 covers 14 residues. Germline CDR1 reads SQVTM; CDR2 reads ANQGSEA. The CDR3 loop reads CSVAASGNRETQYF. The CDR3 coding sequence is TGCAGCGTTGCGGCTAGCGGGAATCGAGAGACCCAGTACTTC.

J is TRBJ1-1 and V is TRBV5-1; a weak D match, TRBD1 (5 bases). CDR3 length: 17 amino acids. V was clipped by 2 bases and J by 1 base, with 18 bases between them. Germline CDR1 SGHRS, CDR2 YFSETQ. CDR3 coding DNA: TGCGCCAGCAGCTTCCAGGGCCGCCCAGCCCCGAACACTGAAGCTTTCTTT. It translates to CASSFQGRPAPNTEAFF.

V usage is TRBV20-1 and J usage is TRBJ2-2, with 16 bases matching TRBD2. Germline-derived CDR1 and CDR2 are DFQATT and SNEGSKA (reference sequence). The CDR3 has 15 amino acids. Unmatched junction bases numbered 3, after V lost 5 bases and J lost 6 bases. CDR3 coding DNA: TGCAGTGCTCGAGGGACTAGCGGGAGGGCCGGGGAGCTGTTTTTT. Translation: CSARGTSGRAGELFF.

The chain combines TRBV9 with TRBJ1-5; weak D call: TRBD1 (5 bases). The CDR3 runs to 13 residues. Germline-derived CDR1 and CDR2 are SGDLS and YYNGEE. Trimming removed 1 base from V and 6 bases from J, with 8 bases in between. CDR3 bases: TGTGCCAGCAGCGTAAGACAGATTCAGCCCCAGCATTTT. The encoded protein is CASSVRQIQPQHF. Drawing the rest from reference TRBV9 and TRBJ1-5, the complete variable domain is DSGVTQTPKHLITATGQRVTLRCSPRSGDLSVYWYQQSLDQGLQFLIQYYNGEERAKGNILERFSAQQFPDLHSELNLSSLELGDSALYFCASSVRQIQPQHFGDGTRLSIL.

This chain links TRBV25-1 with TRBJ1-4; D gene uncertain. Germline values: CDR1 MGHDK, CDR2 SYGVNS. The CDR3 consists of 14 residues. V was cut by 6 bases and J by 4 bases, with 12 bases left in between. CDR3 coding DNA: TGTGCCAGCAGGGCGGCGTCAAGTAATGAAAAACTGTTTTTT. Protein: CASRAASSNEKLFF.

This clonotype was observed a few times. This rearrangement joins TRBV14 to TRBJ2-7, with D unclear. Germline V gene data show CDR1 as SGHDN and CDR2 as FVKESK. The CDR3 is 15 amino acids. V was pared by 0 bases and J by 3 bases, with 12 bases between. The DNA of the CDR3 is TGTGCCAGCAGCCAAGAAGAGGCCTCCGGCTACGAGCAGTACTTC. The encoded protein is CASSQEEASGYEQYF. Full variable domain (remainder filled in from reference TRBV14 and TRBJ2-7): EAGVTQFPSHSVIEKGQTVTLRCDPISGHDNLYWYRRVMGKEIKFLLHFVKESKQDESGMPNNRFLAERTGGTYSTLKVQPAELEDSGVYFCASSQEEASGYEQYFGPGTRLTVT.

Turning to this clonotype: Germline is not matched at one junction end, which may reflect a read error. The CDR3 loop reads CATSEPGQFQETQNF. In nucleotides, the CDR3 is TGTGCCACCAGTGAACCTGGACAGTTCCAAGAGACCCAGAACTTC. The chain employs TRBV24-1 and TRBJ2-5; tentatively, D is TRBD1 (6 bases). Germline-derived CDR1 and CDR2 are KGHDR and SFDVKD. The length of the CDR3 is 15 residues.

This clonotype was observed a handful of times. The chain couples TRBV5-1 to TRBJ1-1; D gene ambiguous. V dropped 0 bases and J dropped 4 bases, with 16 bases sitting between them. The CDR3 runs 16 residues. Germline V gene data show CDR1 as SGHRS and CDR2 as YFSETQ. The CDR3 nucleotides read TGCGCCAGCAGCTTGGCGGGTTTGATTGGGAGCACTGAAGCTTTCTTT. Its translation is CASSLAGLIGSTEAFF. Combining the CDR3 with reference TRBV5-1 and TRBJ1-1 gives the whole variable domain KAGVTQTPRYLIKTRGQQVTLSCSPISGHRSVSWYQQTPGQGLQFLFEYFSETQRNKGNFPGRFSGRQFSNSRSEMNVSTLELGDSALYLCASSLAGLIGSTEAFFGQGTRLTVV.

This clonotype came up once. The chain carries TRBV6-2 or TRBV6-3 and TRBJ2-7; 9 bases map to TRBD2. V lost 8 bases to trimming and J lost 0 bases; unmatched junction nucleotides: 5. The CDR3 spans 14 residues. The germline V gene encodes CDR1 MNHEY and CDR2 SVGEGT. The CDR3 protein is CASDIAGVSYEQYF. The CDR3 coding sequence is TGTGCCAGCGACATAGCGGGAGTCTCCTACGAGCAGTACTTC.

V is TRBV11-2 and J is TRBJ1-1; D gene unclear. Trimming shortened V by 4 bases and J by 2 bases, and 17 bases separated the two germline ends. Germline CDR1 and CDR2: SGHAT and FQNNGV. The CDR3 sequence is 16 residues long. The CDR3 loop is CASSSARSLGNTEAFF. CDR3 bases: TGTGCCAGCAGCTCAGCGAGGAGTTTAGGTAACACTGAAGCTTTCTTT.